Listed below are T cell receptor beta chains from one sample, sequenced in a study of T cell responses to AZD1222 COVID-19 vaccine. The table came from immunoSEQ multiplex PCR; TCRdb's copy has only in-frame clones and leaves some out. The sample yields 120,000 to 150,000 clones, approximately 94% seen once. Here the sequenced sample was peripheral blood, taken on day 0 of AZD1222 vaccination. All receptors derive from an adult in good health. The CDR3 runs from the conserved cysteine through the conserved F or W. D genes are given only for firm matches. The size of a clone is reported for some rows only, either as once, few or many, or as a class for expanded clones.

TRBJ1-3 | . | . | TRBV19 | CASSRYRTSGNTIYF | TGTGCCAGTAGTCGGTACAGGACCTCTGGAAACACCATATATTTT
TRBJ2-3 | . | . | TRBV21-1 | CASSKDWTEWEDTQYF | TGTGCCAGCAGCAAAGATTGGACTGAGTGGGAAGATACGCAGTATTTT
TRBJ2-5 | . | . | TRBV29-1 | CSVEDLGNQETQYF | TGCAGCGTTGAAGATCTAGGCAACCAAGAGACCCAGTACTTC
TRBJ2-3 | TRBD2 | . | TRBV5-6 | CASSPPPSGSLIHTQYF | TGTGCCAGCAGCCCGCCTCCTAGCGGGAGCCTTATCCATACGCAGTATTTT
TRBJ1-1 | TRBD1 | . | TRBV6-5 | CASTHPPGGVTEAFF | TGTGCCAGCACCCACCCCCCAGGGGGGGTAACTGAAGCTTTCTTT
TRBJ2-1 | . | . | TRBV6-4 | CASSISAVPDNEQFF | TGTGCCAGCAGTATATCTGCCGTCCCGGACAATGAGCAGTTCTTC
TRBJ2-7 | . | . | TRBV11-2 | CASSPGYEQYF | TGTGCCAGCAGCCCAGGCTACGAGCAGTACTTC
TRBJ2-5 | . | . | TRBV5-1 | CASSLLPETQYF | TGCGCCAGCAGCTTGCTTCCGGAGACCCAGTACTTC
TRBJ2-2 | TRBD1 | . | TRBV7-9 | CASSARRGRDTGELFF | TGTGCCAGCAGCGCTAGAAGGGGGCGCGACACCGGGGAGCTGTTTTTT
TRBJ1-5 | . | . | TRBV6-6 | CASSSISGNNQPQHF | TGTGCCAGCAGTTCAATATCGGGGAATAATCAGCCCCAGCATTTT
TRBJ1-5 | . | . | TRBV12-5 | CASGLGEDQPQHF | TGTGCTAGTGGTTTGGGCGAGGATCAGCCCCAGCATTTT
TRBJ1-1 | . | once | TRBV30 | CAWRGRGGKDTEAFF | TGTGCCTGGAGGGGCAGGGGAGGAAAAGACACTGAAGCTTTCTTT
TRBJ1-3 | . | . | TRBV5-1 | CASSLAGSGNTIYF | TGCGCCAGCAGCTTGGCTGGCTCTGGAAACACCATATATTTT
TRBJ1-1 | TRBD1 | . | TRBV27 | CASSSTGTGIEAFF | TGTGCCAGCAGTTCCACCGGGACAGGGATTGAAGCTTTCTTT
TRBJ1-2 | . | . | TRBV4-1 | CASSQDLASSNYGYTF | TGCGCCAGCAGCCAAGATCTTGCATCATCTAACTATGGCTACACCTTC
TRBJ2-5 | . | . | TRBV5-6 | CASHHTAIAQYF | TGTGCCAGCCACCACACAGCAATTGCCCAGTACTTC
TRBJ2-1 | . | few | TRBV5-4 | CASSLGEKRNEQFF | TGTGCCAGCAGCTTGGGGGAGAAGCGCAATGAGCAGTTCTTC
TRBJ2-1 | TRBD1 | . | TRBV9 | CASSPSQGVSSYNEQFF | TGTGCCAGCAGCCCATCACAGGGGGTCAGCTCCTACAATGAGCAGTTCTTC
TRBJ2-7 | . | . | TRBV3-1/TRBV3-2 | CASSQVRRGLTYEQYF | TGTGCCAGCAGCCAAGTGAGACGGGGGCTGACCTACGAGCAGTACTTC
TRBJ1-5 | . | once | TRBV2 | CATSGLLNQPQHF | TGTGCCACCTCTGGGCTCCTTAATCAGCCCCAGCATTTT
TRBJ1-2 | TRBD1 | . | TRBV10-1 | CASSGDRGFGYTF | TGCGCCAGCAGTGGGGACAGGGGATTCGGCTACACCTTC
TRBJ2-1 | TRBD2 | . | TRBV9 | CASSLSGSFVNEQFF | TGTGCCAGCAGCTTAAGCGGGAGTTTTGTCAATGAGCAGTTCTTC
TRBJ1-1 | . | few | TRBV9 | CASKKGLNTEAFF | TGTGCCAGCAAGAAGGGGTTGAACACTGAAGCTTTCTTT
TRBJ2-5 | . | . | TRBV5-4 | CASSSSGTLKGETQYF | TGTGCCAGCAGCTCCTCCGGGACCCTCAAAGGGGAGACCCAGTACTTC
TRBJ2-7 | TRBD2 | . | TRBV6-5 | CASSYSFTSGAYEQYF | TGTGCCAGCAGTTACTCGTTTACTAGCGGGGCCTACGAGCAGTACTTC
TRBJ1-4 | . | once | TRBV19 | CASSSRPSEKLFF | TGTGCCAGTAGTTCGCGGCCCAGTGAAAAACTGTTTTTT
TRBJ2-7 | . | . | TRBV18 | CASSPPKRRHLNEQYF | TGTGCCAGCTCACCACCTAAGCGGAGACACCTCAACGAGCAGTACTTC